The 17 T cell receptor beta chains presented below share a single source sample, sequenced in a study of CD8 T cells in ankylosing spondylitis. Study-level findings and limits: Characteristic, it appeared, of ankylosing spondylitis blood was a TCR beta motif of several highly homologous variants.

In TCRdb, the 5' RACE reads were re-called with MiXCR into one record per CDR3 protein. Of a few hundred thousand distinct CDR3 sequences in the sample, about 13% are singletons; the top ten hold approximately 7%. These receptors lack a known antigen. The sequencing input was blood, either unsorted or a sorted T cell fraction (not recorded which). The source is a male donor with ankylosing spondylitis.

There are a few counts of this clonotype. The rearrangement joins TRBV18 to TRBJ1-1; 12 positions agree with TRBD1. The CDR3 has 16 amino acids. V shed 3 bases and J 5 bases; nucleotides not matched to a gene: 7. Per germline, CDR1 KGHSH and CDR2 LQKENI. The chain's CDR3 is CASSPGQGARRTEAFF. The CDR3 nucleotides are TGTGCCAGCTCACCGGGACAGGGGGCGCGTCGGACTGAAGCTTTCTTT. Full variable domain (remainder filled in from reference TRBV18 and TRBJ1-1): NAGVMQNPRHLVRRRGQEARLRCSPMKGHSHVYWYRQLPEEGLKFMVYLQKENIIDESGMPKERFSAEFPKEGPSILRIQQVVRGDSAAYFCASSPGQGARRTEAFFGQGTRLTVV.

The chain couples TRBV5-1 to TRBJ1-1; 7 bases match TRBD1. CDR3 length: 12 amino acids. J was trimmed by 12 bases and V by 4 bases; bases with no gene match: 9. Germline V CDR1 and CDR2: SGHRS, YFSETQ. CDR3 protein: CASSGDSFLPFF. The CDR3 coding sequence is TGCGCCAGCAGCGGGGACAGTTTCCTGCCTTTCTTT. Supplemented by reference TRBV5-1 and TRBJ1-1, the full variable domain reads KAGVTQTPRYLIKTRGQQVTLSCSPISGHRSVSWYQQTPGQGLQFLFEYFSETQRNKGNFPGRFSGRQFSNSRSEMNVSTLELGDSALYLCASSGDSFLPFFGQGTRLTVV.

The chain carries TRBV2 and TRBJ1-1; the D is unclear. Trimming removed 7 bases from V and 1 base from J, with 7 bases in between. This CDR3 contains 12 residues. Germline V lookup: CDR1 SNHLY, CDR2 FYNNEI. CDR3 in DNA: TGTGCCAGCAATAGGGAGAACACTGAAGCTTTCTTT. Its protein product is CASNRENTEAFF.

This clonotype was seen more than once but under ten times. The chain recombines TRBV7-9 with TRBJ2-1, with D unclear. The length of the CDR3 is 13 residues. The germline CDR1 and CDR2 sequences are SEHNR and FQNEAQ (reference sequence). Trimming took off 2 bases at V and 7 bases at J, with 9 bases between the two ends. The CDR3 protein is CASSLSLENEQFF. The CDR3 DNA is TGTGCCAGCAGCTTATCCCTCGAGAATGAGCAGTTCTTC.

A word on this clonotype: Likely a read error: the CDR3 ends without its conserved phenylalanine or tryptophan. The rearrangement uses TRBV5-5 and TRBJ2-1, with a tentative D call TRBD1 (5 bases). Trimming stripped 1 base from V and 1 base from J, with 12 bases between. There are 16 residues in the CDR3. CDR1 SGHKS and CDR2 YYEKEE come from the germline V gene (reference sequence). The CDR3 is CASSLLGRVSYNEQFL. As DNA, the CDR3 is TGTGCCAGCAGCTTGTTGGGCAGGGTATCCTACAATGAGCAGTTCCTC.

The chain links TRBV7-2 to TRBJ2-7; TRBD2 is a possible D gene (6 bases). Trimming took 4 bases from V and 5 from J, leaving 24 bases between them. This CDR3 is 17 amino acids long. Looked up from germline, CDR1 is SGHTA and CDR2 is FQGNSA. CDR3 sequence reads: CASSSHAGTPSLNEQYF. In DNA form, the CDR3 reads TGTGCCAGCAGCTCTCACGCCGGGACTCCATCGTTGAACGAGCAGTACTTC.

The V gene is TRBV20-1, the J gene TRBJ2-7, with 7 positions matching TRBD1. The CDR3 length is 14 residues. V lost 6 bases to trimming and J lost 4 bases; unmatched junction nucleotides: 12. Germline V gene lookup returns CDR1 DFQATT and CDR2 SNEGSKA (reference sequence). In DNA, the CDR3 is TGCAGTGCCGGGCTGGACAGGACGGCTTACGAGCAGTACTTC. It translates to CSAGLDRTAYEQYF.

The CDR3 region has the DNA TGTGCCAGCAGTGAATCAGGAGGGGACACTGAAGCTTTCTTT. Protein product: CASSESGGDTEAFF. The V call is TRBV6-1, the J call TRBJ1-1, with a weak D call TRBD1 (5 bases). The V and J ends lost 2 bases and 3 bases respectively, with 10 bases between them. CDR3 length equals 14 residues. Germline-derived CDR1 and CDR2 are MNHNS and SASEGT.

A few counts support this clonotype. This chain joins TRBV7-2 and TRBJ2-1, with D possibly called TRBD1 or TRBD2 (5 bases each). V lost 5 bases and J lost 13, with 18 bases in between. This CDR3 is 13 amino acids long. CDR1 and CDR2 from the germline V gene are SGHTA and FQGNSA. The chain's CDR3 is CASSIYIGTAQFF. DNA of the CDR3: TGTGCCAGCAGCATTTATATCGGGACGGCACAGTTCTTC. Supplemented by reference TRBV7-2 and TRBJ2-1, the full variable domain reads GAGVSQSPSNKVTEKGKDVELRCDPISGHTALYWYRQSLGQGLEFLIYFQGNSAPDKSGLPSDRFSAERTGGSVSTLTIQRTQQEDSAVYLCASSIYIGTAQFFGPGTRLTVL.

This clonotype was detected a few times. The chain combines TRBV7-8 with TRBJ1-2; D might be TRBD1 (6 bases). Germline CDR1 SGHVS, CDR2 FQNEAQ. CDR3 length: 13 residues. Trimming shortened V by 5 bases and J by 4 bases, and 11 bases separated the two germline ends. In DNA form, the CDR3 reads TGTGCCAGCAGCATACAGGGTCCCTATGGCTACACCTTC. It is translated as CASSIQGPYGYTF.

This sequence joins TRBV12-5 and TRBJ2-2; either TRBD1 or TRBD2 may fit D (5 bases each). Trimming took off 3 bases at V and 1 base at J, with 9 bases between the two ends. CDR3 length equals 15 residues. The germline CDR1 and CDR2 sequences are LGHNT and FRNRAP. For the CDR3, the DNA is TGTGCTAGTGGTTTCCGGGACGGGAACACCGGGGAGCTGTTTTTT. It is translated as CASGFRDGNTGELFF.

The V gene is TRBV2, the J gene TRBJ2-3; 7 nucleotides align to TRBD2. Germline V gene lookup returns CDR1 SNHLY and CDR2 FYNNEI. V lost 7 bases and J lost 1; bases outside the gene matches: 11. This CDR3 has 16 residues. CDR3 sequence: CASKRIGEGRTDTQYF. For the CDR3, the DNA is TGTGCCAGCAAGCGTATAGGGGAGGGCCGCACAGATACGCAGTATTTT. The entire variable domain, with the rest obtained from reference TRBV2 and TRBJ2-3, is as follows: EPEVTQTPSHQVTQMGQEVILRCVPISNHLYFYWYRQILGQKVEFLVSFYNNEISEKSEIFDDQFSVERPDGSNFTLKIRSTKLEDSAMYFCASKRIGEGRTDTQYFGPGTRLTVL.

The chain joins TRBV7-9 to TRBJ2-7; D is perhaps TRBD2 (5 bases). CDR1 and CDR2 from the germline V gene are SEHNR and FQNEAQ (reference sequence). V was trimmed by 2 bases and J by 2 bases, leaving 10 bases between them. This CDR3 is 14 amino acids long. CDR3: CASSLTERAYEQYF. The CDR3 DNA follows: TGTGCCAGCAGCTTAACGGAGAGGGCCTACGAGCAGTACTTC.

This clonotype was seen only a few times. This chain joins TRBV7-9 and TRBJ2-7; D is unresolved. Trimming stripped 7 bases from V and 0 bases from J, with 16 bases between. This CDR3 is 15 amino acids long. Germline-derived CDR1 and CDR2 are SEHNR and FQNEAQ (reference sequence). The CDR3 loop is CASTPRSQSSYEQYF. CDR3 DNA sequence: TGTGCCAGCACCCCTAGGAGTCAGAGCTCCTACGAGCAGTACTTC. Filled out from reference TRBV7-9 and TRBJ2-7, the complete variable domain reads DTGVSQNPRHKITKRGQNVTFRCDPISEHNRLYWYRQTLGQGPEFLTYFQNEAQLEKSRLLSDRFSAERPKGSFSTLEIQRTEQGDSAMYLCASTPRSQSSYEQYFGPGTRLTVT.

The rearrangement links TRBV10-1 to TRBJ2-1; TRBD2 agrees at 10 bases. The germline CDR1 and CDR2 sequences are WNHNN and SYGVQD (reference sequence). The length of the CDR3 is 15 residues. The V gene end was trimmed by 3 bases and the J gene end by 7 bases; junction bases not matched to a gene: 6. CDR3 sequence reads: CASSDIAGGYNEQFF. CDR3 in DNA: TGCGCCAGCAGTGATATAGCGGGAGGTTATAATGAGCAGTTCTTC.

This chain links TRBV2 with TRBJ2-3; D not resolved. Trimming took 4 bases from V and 0 from J, leaving 8 bases between them. CDR3 length: 14 residues. Germline CDR1 SNHLY, CDR2 FYNNEI. The CDR3 protein is CASSASSSTDTQYF. The CDR3 region has the DNA TGTGCCAGCAGTGCAAGTTCCAGCACAGATACGCAGTATTTT.

This clonotype was counted only a few times. The V gene is TRBV14, the J gene TRBJ2-4; D tentatively fits TRBD1 or TRBD2 (5 bases each). Per the germline V gene, CDR1 is SGHDN and CDR2 is FVKESK. V lost 5 bases and J 1 base, leaving 24 bases between the germline ends. The CDR3 extends over 19 amino acids. The CDR3 DNA reads as TGTGCCAGCAGCAGAGGGGAATGGGGATTCGACTTCGCCAAAAACATTCAGTACTTC. Protein sequence: CASSRGEWGFDFAKNIQYF.